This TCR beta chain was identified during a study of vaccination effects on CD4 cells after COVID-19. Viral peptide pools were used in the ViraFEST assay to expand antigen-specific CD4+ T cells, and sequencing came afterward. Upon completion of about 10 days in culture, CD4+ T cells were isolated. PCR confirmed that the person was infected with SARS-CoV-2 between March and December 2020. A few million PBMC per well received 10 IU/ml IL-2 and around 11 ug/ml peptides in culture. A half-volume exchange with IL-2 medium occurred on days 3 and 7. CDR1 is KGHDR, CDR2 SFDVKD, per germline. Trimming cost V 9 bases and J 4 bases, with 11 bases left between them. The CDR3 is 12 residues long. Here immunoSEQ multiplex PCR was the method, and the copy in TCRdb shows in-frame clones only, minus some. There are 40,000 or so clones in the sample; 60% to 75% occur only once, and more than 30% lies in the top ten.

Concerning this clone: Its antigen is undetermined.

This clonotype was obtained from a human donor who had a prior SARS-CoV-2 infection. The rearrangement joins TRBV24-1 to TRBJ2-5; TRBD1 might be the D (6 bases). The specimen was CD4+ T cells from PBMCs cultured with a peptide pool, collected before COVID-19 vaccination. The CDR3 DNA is TGTGCCACCGCCAAGACAGGAGAGACCCAGTACTTC. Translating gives CATAKTGETQYF.